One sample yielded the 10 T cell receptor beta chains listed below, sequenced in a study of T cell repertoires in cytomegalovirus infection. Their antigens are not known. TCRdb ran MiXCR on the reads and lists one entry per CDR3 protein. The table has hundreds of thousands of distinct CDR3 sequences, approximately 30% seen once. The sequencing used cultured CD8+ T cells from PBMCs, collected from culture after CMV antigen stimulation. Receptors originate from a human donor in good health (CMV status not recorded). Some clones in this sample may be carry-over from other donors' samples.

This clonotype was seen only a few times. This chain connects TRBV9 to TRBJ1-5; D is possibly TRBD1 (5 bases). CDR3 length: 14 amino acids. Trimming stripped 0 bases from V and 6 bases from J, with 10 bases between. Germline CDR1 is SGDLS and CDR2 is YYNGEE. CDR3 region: CASSVGGGAQPQHF. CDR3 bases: TGTGCCAGCAGCGTAGGTGGAGGGGCTCAGCCCCAGCATTTT.

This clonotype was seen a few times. Written as DNA, the CDR3 is TGTGCCAGCAGTGTCTCTAGCGGGGGAGATACGCAGTATTTT. Its protein is CASSVSSGGDTQYF. The J gene is TRBJ2-3, the V gene TRBV12-3 or TRBV12-4, with TRBD2 matching over 10 bases. V was pared by 5 bases and J by 5 bases, with 4 bases of the junction left unmatched. The CDR3 loop spans 14 amino acids.

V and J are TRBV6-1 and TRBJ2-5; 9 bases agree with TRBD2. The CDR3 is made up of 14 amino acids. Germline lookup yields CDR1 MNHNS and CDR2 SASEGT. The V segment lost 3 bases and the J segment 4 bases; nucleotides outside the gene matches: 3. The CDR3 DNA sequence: TGTGCCAGCAGTGATCTAGCGGGGCGAGAGACCCAGTACTTC. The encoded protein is CASSDLAGRETQYF.

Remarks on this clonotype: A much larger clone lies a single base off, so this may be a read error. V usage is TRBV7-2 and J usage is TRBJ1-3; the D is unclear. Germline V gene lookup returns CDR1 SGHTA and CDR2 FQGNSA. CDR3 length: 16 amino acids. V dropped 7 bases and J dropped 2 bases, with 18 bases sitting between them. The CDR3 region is CASNIETPWAGNTIYF. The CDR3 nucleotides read TGTGCCAGCAACATAGAGACACCTTGGGCTGGAAACACCATATATTTT.

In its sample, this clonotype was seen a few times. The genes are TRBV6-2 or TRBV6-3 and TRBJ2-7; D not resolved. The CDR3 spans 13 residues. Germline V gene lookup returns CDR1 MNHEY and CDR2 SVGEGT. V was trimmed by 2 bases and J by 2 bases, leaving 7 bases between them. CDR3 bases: TGTGCCAGCAGTTACGGTTACACCTACGAGCAGTACGTC. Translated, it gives CASSYGYTYEQYV.

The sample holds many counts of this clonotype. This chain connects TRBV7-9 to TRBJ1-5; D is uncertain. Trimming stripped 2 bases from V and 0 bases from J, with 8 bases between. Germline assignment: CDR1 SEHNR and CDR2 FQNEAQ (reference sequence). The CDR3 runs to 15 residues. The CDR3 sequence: CASSLLGASNQPQHF. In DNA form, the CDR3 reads TGTGCCAGCAGCTTATTGGGAGCTAGCAATCAGCCCCAGCATTTT.

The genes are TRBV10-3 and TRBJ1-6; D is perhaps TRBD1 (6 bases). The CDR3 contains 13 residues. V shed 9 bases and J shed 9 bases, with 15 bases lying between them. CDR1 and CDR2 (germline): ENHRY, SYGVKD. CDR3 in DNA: TGTGCCATAGCACCGGGGGCGAGTTCACCCCTCCACTTT. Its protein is CAIAPGASSPLHF.

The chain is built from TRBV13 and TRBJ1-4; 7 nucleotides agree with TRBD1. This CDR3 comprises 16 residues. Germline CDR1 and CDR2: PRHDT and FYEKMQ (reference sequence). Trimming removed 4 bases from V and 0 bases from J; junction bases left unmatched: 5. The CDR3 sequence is CASSSSGTATNEKLFF. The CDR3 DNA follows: TGTGCCAGCAGCTCTTCGGGGACAGCAACTAATGAAAAACTGTTTTTT.

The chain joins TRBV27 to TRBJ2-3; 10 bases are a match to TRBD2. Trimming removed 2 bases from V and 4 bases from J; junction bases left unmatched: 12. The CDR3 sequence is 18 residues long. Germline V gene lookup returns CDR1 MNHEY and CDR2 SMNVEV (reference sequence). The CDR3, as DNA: TGTGCCAGCAGTTTAATTCCCTTTACTAGCGGGGAGGCAGATACGCAGTATTTT. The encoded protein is CASSLIPFTSGEADTQYF.

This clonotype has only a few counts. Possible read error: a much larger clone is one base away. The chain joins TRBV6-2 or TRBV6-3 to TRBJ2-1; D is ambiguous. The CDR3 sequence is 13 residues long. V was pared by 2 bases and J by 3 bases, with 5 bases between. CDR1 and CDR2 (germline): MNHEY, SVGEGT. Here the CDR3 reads CASSYRHYNEQFF. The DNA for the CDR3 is TGTGCCAGCAGTTACCGGCACTACAATGAGCAGTTCTTC.